The 29 T cell receptor beta chains in this list originate from one sample, sequenced in a study of long-term antiretroviral therapy in people with HIV. This was the immunoSEQ v3.0 assay at survey level. TCRdb's table, derived via immunoSEQ multiplex PCR, lists solely in-frame clones and lacks some. Among 13,000 to 15,000 clones listed, approximately 91% were seen once. This material consisted of unsorted PBMCs, taken 6.2 years after starting antiretroviral therapy. These receptor sequences come from a man between 40 and 49 years old with HIV.

The chain uses TRBV4-3 and TRBJ1-2; TRBD1 aligns across 10 bases. V gave up 0 bases and J gave up 6 bases; unmatched junction bases: 7. Germline V gene lookup returns CDR1 LGHNA and CDR2 YSLEER. CDR3 length equals 16 residues. CDR3 sequence reads: CASSQDLFGTGDGYTF. The CDR3 DNA reads as TGCGCCAGCAGCCAAGATCTCTTCGGGACAGGGGATGGCTACACCTTC.

This chain links TRBV7-8 with TRBJ2-7, with TRBD2 matching 12 bases. The length of the CDR3 is 16 residues. The V segment lost 5 bases and the J segment 0 bases; nucleotides outside the gene matches: 5. The germline V gene encodes CDR1 SGHVS and CDR2 FQNEAQ. CDR3: CASSDGLAGNSYEQYF. CDR3 nucleotide sequence: TGTGCCAGCAGCGACGGACTAGCGGGAAACTCCTACGAGCAGTACTTC.

The chain carries TRBV29-1 and TRBJ2-7, with 7 positions matching TRBD1. The CDR3 is 12 amino acids. Germline assignment: CDR1 SQVTM and CDR2 ANQGSEA. V was clipped by 7 bases and J by 2 bases; unmatched bases: 5. CDR3 sequence: CSGRTGPYEQYF. The CDR3 nucleotides are TGCAGCGGGAGGACAGGCCCCTACGAGCAGTACTTC.

This clone turned up a few times. The chain uses TRBV5-1 and TRBJ2-3; TRBD2 aligns across 13 bases. With 1 base clipped from V and 4 bases from J, the junction kept 6 bases outside the gene matches. Germline lookup yields CDR1 SGHRS and CDR2 YFSETQ. CDR3 length equals 17 residues. CDR3 DNA: TGCGCCAGCAGCTTGTCGCTGACTAGCGGGAGGTCAGATACGCAGTATTTT. This gives the protein CASSLSLTSGRSDTQYF.

This clone appeared a single time. V and J are TRBV7-2 and TRBJ2-7; a possible D gene is TRBD2 (5 bases). The V gene's germline CDR1 is SGHTA and CDR2 FQGNSA. The CDR3 runs to 13 residues. Trimming left V 5 bases short and J 9 bases short, with 17 bases between. This chain's CDR3 is CASSILATSVQYF. The CDR3 bases are TGTGCCAGCAGCATCCTCGCCACTAGTGTGCAGTACTTC. The complete variable domain, with remaining parts taken from reference TRBV7-2 and TRBJ2-7, reads GAGVSQSPSNKVTEKGKDVELRCDPISGHTALYWYRQSLGQGLEFLIYFQGNSAPDKSGLPSDRFSAERTGGSVSTLTIQRTQQEDSAVYLCASSILATSVQYFGPGTRLTVT.

This chain joins TRBV28 and TRBJ1-2; perhaps TRBD1 as D (6 bases). The germline CDR1 and CDR2 sequences are MDHEN and SYDVKM. Trimming pared 5 bases from V and 0 bases from J, leaving 13 bases between. The CDR3 has 15 amino acids. CDR3 amino acids: CASSLADRTNYGYTF. In DNA, the CDR3 is TGTGCCAGCAGTCTAGCGGACAGAACTAACTATGGCTACACCTTC.

The genes are TRBV11-3 and TRBJ2-7; 7 bases map to TRBD2. V lost 1 base and J lost 4; bases outside the gene matches: 1. The CDR3 has 13 residues. From germline, CDR1 is SGHNT and CDR2 YENEEA. Here the CDR3 reads CASSLVGGYEQYF. For the CDR3, the DNA is TGTGCCAGCAGCTTAGTCGGGGGGTACGAGCAGTACTTC.

CDR3: CASRERHRNEKLFF. DNA for the CDR3: TGCGCCAGCCGTGAGCGACACCGTAATGAAAAACTGTTTTTT. The chain recombines TRBV4-3 with TRBJ1-4; no clear D gene. With 8 bases removed from V and 4 bases from J, the gap between germline ends came to 14 bases. Germline values: CDR1 LGHNA, CDR2 YSLEER. CDR3 size: 14 residues.

CDR3 in amino acids: CASNLGSGNTEAFF. Written as DNA, the CDR3 is TGTGCCAGCAACCTCGGGAGCGGGAACACTGAAGCTTTCTTT. This chain joins TRBV7-2 and TRBJ1-1; D is ambiguous. Germline values: CDR1 SGHTA, CDR2 FQGNSA. The CDR3 runs 14 residues. The germline V and J ends were trimmed by 7 bases and 1 base, with 13 bases remaining between them. Based on the CDR3 plus reference TRBV7-2 and TRBJ1-1, the full variable domain is GAGVSQSPSNKVTEKGKDVELRCDPISGHTALYWYRQSLGQGLEFLIYFQGNSAPDKSGLPSDRFSAERTGGSVSTLTIQRTQQEDSAVYLCASNLGSGNTEAFFGQGTRLTVV.

The chain recombines TRBV7-3 with TRBJ2-1; D may correspond to TRBD1 or TRBD2 (6 bases each). Germline V gives CDR1 SGHTA, CDR2 FQGTGA. Trimming took 0 bases from V and 5 from J, leaving 20 bases between them. The CDR3 sequence is 18 residues long. Here the CDR3 DNA reads TGTGCCAGCAGCTTAACGGAGGGGGTAGTGGGGTTCGACAATGAGCAGTTCTTC. This encodes CASSLTEGVVGFDNEQFF.

This chain joins TRBV19 and TRBJ1-3, with D unresolved. The CDR3 is made up of 15 amino acids. Germline V CDR1 and CDR2: LNHDA, SQIVND (reference sequence). Trimming stripped 3 bases from V and 0 bases from J, with 9 bases between. CDR3 in amino acids: CASSIDQISGNTIYF. CDR3 in DNA: TGTGCCAGTAGTATTGATCAAATCTCTGGAAACACCATATATTTT.

V usage is TRBV4-1 and J usage is TRBJ1-4; the D gene is possibly TRBD1 (6 bases). Looked up from germline, CDR1 is MGHRA and CDR2 is YSYEKL. This CDR3 comprises 12 residues. V was clipped by 6 bases and J by 8 bases, with 10 bases between them. The CDR3 reads CASRQGSEKLFF. The CDR3 nucleotides are TGCGCCAGCAGACAGGGAAGCGAAAAACTGTTTTTT.

The chain carries TRBV4-2 and TRBJ2-2; weak D call: TRBD1 (5 bases). V gave up 0 bases and J gave up 7 bases, with 9 bases separating them. The CDR3 extends over 14 amino acids. Germline V gene sequence: CDR1 LGHNA, CDR2 YNFKEQ. The CDR3 loop reads CASSQDRAGGELFF. CDR3 in DNA: TGTGCCAGCAGCCAAGACAGGGCTGGCGGGGAGCTGTTTTTT.

V usage is TRBV27 and J usage is TRBJ2-7; 7 nucleotides agree with TRBD1. V lost 5 bases to trimming and J lost 3 bases; unmatched junction nucleotides: 13. This CDR3 comprises 16 residues. The V gene's germline CDR1 is MNHEY and CDR2 SMNVEV (reference sequence). CDR3: CASSPPQHQGDYEQYF. CDR3 bases: TGTGCCAGCAGTCCACCGCAACATCAGGGGGACTACGAGCAGTACTTC.

The gene calls are TRBV21-1 and TRBJ2-7; TRBD2, the table's D call, lacks a check against the DNA. TRBV21-1 is recorded as a pseudogene. This CDR3 is built from 16 residues. The CDR3 loop reads CASSTPRVDSSQEQYF. The DNA for the CDR3 is TGTGCCAGCAGCACACCCCGGGTAGACTCCAGTCAGGAGCAGTACTTC.

The V and J genes are TRBV5-1 and TRBJ1-4; no clear D gene. Germline V CDR1 and CDR2: SGHRS, YFSETQ. Trimming took off 0 bases at V and 0 bases at J, with 6 bases between the two ends. The CDR3 loop spans 15 amino acids. CDR3: CASSLAGTTNEKLFF. The CDR3 nucleotides are TGCGCCAGCAGCTTGGCTGGAACAACTAATGAAAAACTGTTTTTT.

Here the CDR3 reads CASSLDRGDSYEQYF. CDR3 nucleotide sequence: TGTGCCAGCAGCTTAGACAGGGGGGACTCCTACGAGCAGTACTTC. V is TRBV7-9 and J is TRBJ2-7, with 8 positions matching TRBD1. Germline V CDR1 and CDR2: SEHNR, FQNEAQ (reference sequence). V was clipped by 1 base and J by 0 bases; unmatched bases: 2. This CDR3 has 15 residues.

This clone was detected a few times. The chain uses TRBV4-3 and TRBJ1-3; 10 bases are shared with TRBD1. CDR3 length: 15 residues. Per the germline V gene, CDR1 is LGHNA and CDR2 is YSLEER. Germline trimming cut 3 bases from V and 2 bases from J; bases unmatched to any gene: 1. The CDR3 DNA reads TGCGCCAGCAGCCAGGGGACAGGGGCTGGAAACACCATATATTTT. It yields the protein CASSQGTGAGNTIYF.

This chain connects TRBV7-4 to TRBJ2-2; D may be TRBD1 (6 bases). V dropped 3 bases and J dropped 0 bases, with 17 bases sitting between them. From germline, CDR1 is SGHVT and CDR2 SQSDAQ. This CDR3 is built from 18 residues. In DNA, the CDR3 is TGTGCCAGCAGCTTCCTCAGACAGGTTTTCGCGAACACCGGGGAGCTGTTTTTT. Translation gives CASSFLRQVFANTGELFF.

The chain joins TRBV7-9 to TRBJ2-3, with 9 bases that match TRBD2. Unmatched junction bases numbered 8, after V lost 3 bases and J lost 4 bases. The CDR3 contains 16 residues. Germline V gene sequence: CDR1 SEHNR, CDR2 FQNEAQ (reference sequence). The CDR3 reads CASSLSAGGSPDTQYF. The DNA of the CDR3 is TGTGCCAGCAGCTTGTCGGCGGGAGGGAGCCCAGATACGCAGTATTTT.

This rearrangement joins TRBV7-6 to TRBJ1-6, with 8 bases that match TRBD1. V gave up 5 bases and J gave up 6 bases; unmatched junction bases: 9. This CDR3 has 16 residues. Germline V gene data show CDR1 as SGHVS and CDR2 as FNYEAQ. In DNA, the CDR3 is TGTGCCAGCAGCCACCCTTTAGACAGGGGTAATTCACCCCTCCACTTT. Translated: CASSHPLDRGNSPLHF.

The V call is TRBV19, the J call TRBJ1-4; weak D call: TRBD1 (6 bases). The germline V gene encodes CDR1 LNHDA and CDR2 SQIVND (reference sequence). The V end was cut by 5 bases, the J end by 11 bases, with 15 bases between. The CDR3 is made up of 13 amino acids. The CDR3 region is CASSFRTDSKLFF. DNA for the CDR3: TGTGCCAGTAGTTTCCGGACAGATAGCAAACTGTTTTTT.

The chain uses TRBV10-3 and TRBJ2-7, with D possibly being TRBD2 (6 bases). The CDR3 consists of 14 residues. Per germline, CDR1 ENHRY and CDR2 SYGVKD. V dropped 4 bases and J dropped 6 bases, with 16 bases sitting between them. CDR3 sequence reads: CAISGSTSSREQYF. In nucleotides, the CDR3 is TGTGCCATCAGTGGGTCGACTAGTTCCCGCGAGCAGTACTTC.

Here the CDR3 reads CATQSSGGQPQHF. CDR3 coding DNA: TGTGCCACTCAGTCCAGCGGAGGGCAGCCCCAGCATTTT. This sequence joins TRBV19 and TRBJ1-5; D not certain. V was trimmed by 10 bases and J by 7 bases, leaving 17 bases between them. The CDR3 length is 13 residues. CDR1 is LNHDA, CDR2 SQIVND, per germline (reference sequence).

Only one count was recorded for this clone. The rearrangement links TRBV27 to TRBJ2-7; D is unclear. Trimming cost V 3 bases and J 5 bases, with 11 bases left between them. The CDR3 length is 13 residues. Germline CDR1 is MNHEY and CDR2 is SMNVEV (reference sequence). Here the CDR3 reads CASSFSASNEQYF. The CDR3 bases are TGTGCCAGCAGTTTCTCAGCGTCCAACGAGCAGTACTTC.

V gene TRBV11-3 combines with J gene TRBJ2-2; D call uncertain. CDR3 length: 16 amino acids. V was clipped by 3 bases and J by 4 bases, with 15 bases between them. Germline CDR1 is SGHNT and CDR2 is YENEEA. CDR3 loop: CASSFRLEPGTGELFF. For the CDR3, the DNA is TGTGCCAGCAGCTTCCGGCTAGAGCCGGGCACCGGGGAGCTGTTTTTT.

The chain combines TRBV7-8 with TRBJ1-2; D gene ambiguous. The V gene lost 6 bases and the J gene lost 0 bases, with 17 bases spanning the gap. CDR3 length: 16 amino acids. Germline V gene data show CDR1 as SGHVS and CDR2 as FQNEAQ. In DNA, the CDR3 is TGTGCCAGCAGTCCCCTCGTCTCGATTACTAACTATGGCTACACCTTC. Its translation is CASSPLVSITNYGYTF.

V and J are TRBV6-4 and TRBJ2-5; no firm D call. Germline V CDR1 and CDR2: MRHNA, SNTAGT. Trimming left V 2 bases short and J 1 base short, with 14 bases between. The CDR3 spans 16 residues. The CDR3 loop is CASSDASRLPQETQYF. The CDR3, as DNA: TGTGCCAGCAGTGACGCTTCGAGACTGCCCCAAGAGACCCAGTACTTC.

This chain joins TRBV5-1 and TRBJ1-5; tentative D call: TRBD1 (6 bases). Germline values: CDR1 SGHRS, CDR2 YFSETQ. V was pared by 1 base and J by 3 bases, with 8 bases between. CDR3 length equals 14 residues. CDR3 loop: CASSLTGLNQPQHF. CDR3 coding DNA: TGCGCCAGCAGCTTGACAGGGCTCAATCAGCCCCAGCATTTT.